Included here is one T cell receptor (beta chain) sequence, with context. The antigen is undetermined. It was with unique molecular identifiers that the TCRbeta library was prepared. TCRdb fed the PCR reads into MiXCR, producing one record per CDR3 protein. The repertoire holds roughly 120,000 distinct CDR3 sequences, with approximately 22% as singletons. This CDR3 comprises 17 residues. The germline V and J ends were trimmed by 0 bases and 0 bases, with 12 bases remaining between them. CDR1 and CDR2 from the germline V gene are LGHNA and YNFKEQ. The source of the sample is a study of T-cell reconstitution after alpha-beta-depleted transplantation in children. Study results and caveats: T-cell numbers and diversity one year post-transplant derived largely from freshly generated T cells. Several hundred expanded graft clones reportedly supplied alpha-beta T cells about two months after transplant.

Specimen: PBMCs, mostly from graft donor cells, collected 180 days after TCRalphabeta/CD19-depleted stem cell transplant. The clonotype comes from a male patient aged 2-9 years who had a stem cell transplant for chronic granulomatous disease, so the T cells may come from the graft donor. V is TRBV4-2 and J is TRBJ2-1; tentative D call: TRBD1 (6 bases). The CDR3 loop reads CASSQDYRELSYNEQFF. DNA of the CDR3: TGTGCCAGCAGCCAAGATTACAGGGAACTCTCCTACAATGAGCAGTTCTTC.